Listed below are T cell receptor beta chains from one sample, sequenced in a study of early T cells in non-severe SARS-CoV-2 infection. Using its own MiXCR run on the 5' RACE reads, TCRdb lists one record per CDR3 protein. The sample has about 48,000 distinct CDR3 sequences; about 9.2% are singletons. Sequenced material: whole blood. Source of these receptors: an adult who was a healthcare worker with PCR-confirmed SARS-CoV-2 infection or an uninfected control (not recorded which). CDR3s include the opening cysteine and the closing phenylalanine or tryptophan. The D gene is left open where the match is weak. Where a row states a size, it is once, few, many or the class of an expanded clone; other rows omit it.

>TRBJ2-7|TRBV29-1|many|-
CSVEGRNRDTGLGEQYF
TGCAGCGTTGAGGGCCGAAACCGGGACACCGGGTTAGGCGAGCAGTACTTC
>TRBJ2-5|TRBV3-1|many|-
CASSQLGSGRRETQYF
TGTGCCAGCAGCCAATTGGGGTCGGGCAGGCGGGAGACCCAGTACTTC
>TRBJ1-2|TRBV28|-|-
CASSFLDRKNYGYTF
TGTGCCAGCAGTTTCCTGGACAGAAAAAACTATGGCTACACCTTC
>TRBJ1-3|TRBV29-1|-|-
CSGQTDGNTIYF
TGCAGCGGCCAGACAGATGGAAACACCATATATTTT
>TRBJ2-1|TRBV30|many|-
CAWSVLGGVYNEQFF
TGTGCCTGGAGTGTACTGGGCGGAGTTTACAATGAGCAGTTCTTC
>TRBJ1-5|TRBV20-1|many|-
CSASEENQPQHF
TGCAGTGCTAGTGAAGAGAATCAGCCCCAGCATTTT
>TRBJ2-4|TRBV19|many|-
CASSIGGLRAKNIQYF
TGTGCCAGTAGTATAGGAGGACTACGAGCCAAAAACATTCAGTACTTC
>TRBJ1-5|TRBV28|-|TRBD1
CASSFDRGSNQPQHF
TGTGCCAGCAGTTTCGACAGGGGAAGCAATCAGCCCCAGCATTTT
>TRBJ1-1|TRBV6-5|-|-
CASSYDGGALNTEAFF
TGTGCCAGCAGTTACGACGGGGGGGCTCTCAACACTGAAGCTTTCTTT
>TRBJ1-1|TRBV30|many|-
CAWNPTSNTEAFF
TGTGCCTGGAATCCGACATCGAACACTGAAGCTTTCTTT
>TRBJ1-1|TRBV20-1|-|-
CSAARVAEAFF
TGCAGTGCTGCGCGGGTCGCTGAAGCTTTCTTT
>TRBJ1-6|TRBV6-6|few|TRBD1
CASSYSGQGRGSPLHF
TGTGCCAGCAGTTACTCGGGACAGGGGAGAGGTTCACCCCTCCACTTT
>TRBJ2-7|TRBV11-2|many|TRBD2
CASSLAGGPNEQYF
TGTGCCAGCAGCTTAGCGGGAGGGCCCAACGAGCAGTACTTC
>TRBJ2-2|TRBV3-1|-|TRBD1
CASSQPTGGPHAELFF
TGTGCCAGCAGCCAACCGACAGGGGGTCCTCATGCGGAGCTGTTTTTT
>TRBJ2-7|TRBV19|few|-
CASTDSTYEQYF
TGTGCCAGTACCGATTCCACCTACGAGCAGTACTTC
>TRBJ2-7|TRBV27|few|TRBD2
CASSATQAGVDEQYF
TGTGCCAGCAGTGCCACACAGGCGGGGGTCGACGAGCAGTACTTC
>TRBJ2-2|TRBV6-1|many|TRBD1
CASTRDRSTGELFF
TGTGCCAGCACCAGGGACAGGAGCACCGGGGAGCTGTTTTTT
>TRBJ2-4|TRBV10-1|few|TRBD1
CASSNRGLAKNIQYF
TGCGCCAGCAGTAACAGGGGCCTAGCCAAAAACATTCAGTACTTC
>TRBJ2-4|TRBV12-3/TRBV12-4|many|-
CASSIHKRNIQYF
TGTGCCAGCAGTATCCACAAGAGAAACATTCAGTACTTC
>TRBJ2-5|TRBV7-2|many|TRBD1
CASSLDRGQETQYF
TGTGCCAGCAGCTTGGACAGGGGCCAAGAGACCCAGTACTTC
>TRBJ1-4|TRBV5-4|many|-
CATKMGGPNEKLFF
TGTGCCACCAAAATGGGGGGCCCTAATGAAAAACTGTTTTTT
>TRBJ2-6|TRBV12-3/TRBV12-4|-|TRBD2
CASSQWEGAGANVLTF
TGTGCCAGCAGTCAATGGGAGGGAGCTGGGGCCAACGTCCTGACTTTC
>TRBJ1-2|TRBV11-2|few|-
CASSLGGRDNGYTF
TGTGCCAGCAGCTTAGGCGGCAGGGACAATGGCTACACCTTC
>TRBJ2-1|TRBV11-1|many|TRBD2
CASSLAAGTSGSYNEQFF
TGTGCCAGCAGCTTAGCAGCGGGGACTAGCGGCTCCTACAATGAGCAGTTCTTC